Below, 18 T cell receptor beta chains from the same sample are listed, as sequenced in a study of a mutant IDH1 vaccine in newly diagnosed glioma. These TCRs' antigens remain unknown. The table came from immunoSEQ multiplex PCR; TCRdb's copy has only in-frame clones and leaves some out. In the table there are some 42,000 clones, 82% of which are singletons. The time point: week 47, end of study. Each dose of the vaccine consisted of 300 ug of mutant IDH1 20-mer peptide, with topical imiquimod. The sample consisted of PBMCs, taken from a glioma patient whose treatment included an IDH1 peptide vaccine. Source of these receptors: a man aged 18 to 30 with glioma. Some clones in this sample may be carry-over from other donors' samples.

This clone was seen more than once but under ten times. The chain links TRBV5-4 to TRBJ1-2; D not certain. CDR3 length equals 15 residues. CDR1 is SGHNT, CDR2 YYREEE, per germline (reference sequence). The V end lost 0 bases, the J end lost 5 bases, and 14 bases lay between the germline ends. The CDR3 region is CASSLVSGGVYGYTF. In DNA, the CDR3 is TGTGCCAGCAGCTTGGTCTCGGGTGGTGTTTATGGCTACACCTTC.

As concerns this clone: The same CDR3 is also encoded by other DNA sequences in this sample. The chain recombines TRBV4-3 with TRBJ2-5, with D possibly matching TRBD1 (5 bases). V lost 0 bases and J lost 2, with 10 bases in between. From germline, CDR1 is LGHNA and CDR2 YSLEER. The length of the CDR3 is 15 residues. CDR3 in amino acids: CASSQDRAGQETQYF. CDR3 bases: TGCGCCAGCAGCCAAGATCGCGCAGGGCAAGAGACCCAGTACTTC.

This chain links TRBV5-1 with TRBJ2-7; tentatively, D is TRBD1 (6 bases). Germline CDR1 is SGHRS and CDR2 is YFSETQ. Trimming took 0 bases from V and 4 from J, leaving 11 bases between them. This CDR3 has 14 amino acids. The CDR3 loop reads CASSLDRVLYEQYF. CDR3 bases: TGCGCCAGCAGCTTGGACAGGGTATTATACGAGCAGTACTTC.

The chain combines TRBV5-1 with TRBJ1-1; a weak D match, TRBD1 (5 bases). Trimming took off 0 bases at V and 5 bases at J, with 11 bases between the two ends. Germline CDR1 SGHRS, CDR2 YFSETQ. The CDR3 contains 14 residues. Here the CDR3 DNA reads TGCGCCAGCAGCTTGGCCGGGGGGGGAACTGAAGCTTTCTTT. Protein product: CASSLAGGGTEAFF.

This clone turned up a few times. The CDR3 DNA reads TGTGCCTGGAGTAAGAAGGGGCAGGGTGGTGAAAAACTGTTTTTT. It yields the protein CAWSKKGQGGEKLFF. This sequence joins TRBV30 and TRBJ1-4, with D possibly TRBD1 on 5 matching bases. The CDR3 consists of 15 residues. Germline assignment: CDR1 GTSNPN and CDR2 SVGIG (reference sequence). Trimming removed 2 bases from V and 7 bases from J, with 17 bases in between.

The gene calls are TRBV6-5 and TRBJ1-2; 8 bases agree with TRBD1. The CDR3 runs to 15 residues. Germline V lookup: CDR1 MNHEY, CDR2 SVGAGI. V lost 6 bases and J lost 2; bases outside the gene matches: 8. The CDR3 protein is CASSPRQGSNYGYTF. As DNA, the CDR3 is TGTGCCAGCAGCCCTAGACAGGGGTCAAACTATGGCTACACCTTC.

This clone was counted a few times. The V call is TRBV7-6, the J call TRBJ1-1; D unresolved. The CDR3 consists of 13 residues. Deletions cut 0 bases from V and 1 base from J, with 3 bases between. Germline lookup yields CDR1 SGHVS and CDR2 FNYEAQ. The CDR3 sequence is CASSLAENTEAFF. The DNA of the CDR3 is TGTGCCAGCAGCTTAGCTGAGAACACTGAAGCTTTCTTT.

The chain is built from TRBV30 and TRBJ1-1, with TRBD1 matching over 8 bases. Germline-derived CDR1 and CDR2 are GTSNPN and SVGIG (reference sequence). The CDR3 consists of 15 residues. V dropped 2 bases and J dropped 0; count of bases not matched to a gene: 5. CDR3 coding DNA: TGTGCCTGGAGTCCCCGACAGGGGATGAACACTGAAGCTTTCTTT. Translating gives CAWSPRQGMNTEAFF. Combining the CDR3 with reference TRBV30 and TRBJ1-1 gives the whole variable domain SQTIHQWPATLVQPVGSPLSLECTVEGTSNPNLYWYRQAAGRGLQLLFYSVGIGQISSEVPQNLSASRPQDRQFILSSKKLLLSDSGFYLCAWSPRQGMNTEAFFGQGTRLTVV.

This clone was found a few times. The chain recombines TRBV19 with TRBJ1-1, with D possibly being TRBD1 (6 bases). This CDR3 has 13 amino acids. Germline assignment: CDR1 LNHDA and CDR2 SQIVND (reference sequence). With 6 bases removed from V and 4 bases from J, the gap between germline ends came to 12 bases. CDR3 residues: CASRGRGVTEAFF. In DNA, the CDR3 is TGTGCCAGTAGAGGTAGGGGGGTCACTGAAGCTTTCTTT.

The V and J genes are TRBV4-3 and TRBJ2-1; tentatively, D is TRBD1 (6 bases). V lost 2 bases, J lost 0 bases, and 11 bases lay in between. Germline V gene data show CDR1 as LGHNA and CDR2 as YSLEER. There are 16 residues in the CDR3. CDR3 in DNA: TGCGCCAGCAGCCAACATGGGGGCACCTCCTACAATGAGCAGTTCTTC. Protein sequence: CASSQHGGTSYNEQFF.

This clone was picked up a small number of times. This rearrangement joins TRBV30 to TRBJ1-1, with D hard to call. This CDR3 is 11 amino acids long. CDR1 and CDR2 from the germline V gene are GTSNPN and SVGIG (reference sequence). The ends were cut back, 2 bases at V and 1 base at J, with 2 bases in the middle. For the CDR3, the DNA is TGTGCCTGGAGTTGGAACACTGAAGCTTTCTTT. Its protein is CAWSWNTEAFF. The complete variable domain, with remaining parts taken from reference TRBV30 and TRBJ1-1, reads SQTIHQWPATLVQPVGSPLSLECTVEGTSNPNLYWYRQAAGRGLQLLFYSVGIGQISSEVPQNLSASRPQDRQFILSSKKLLLSDSGFYLCAWSWNTEAFFGQGTRLTVV.

V is TRBV7-2 and J is TRBJ2-5; TRBD2 agrees at 9 bases. This CDR3 contains 15 residues. In germline, CDR1 is SGHTA, CDR2 FQGNSA. J lost 5 bases, V lost 4 bases, and 8 bases had no gene match. CDR3 region: CASSWDAGGPETQYF. The CDR3 bases are TGTGCCAGCAGCTGGGATGCGGGGGGGCCGGAGACCCAGTACTTC.

The chain carries TRBV5-1 and TRBJ1-1; the D is unclear. Germline CDR1 SGHRS, CDR2 YFSETQ. V was shortened by 2 bases and J by 4 bases, with 12 bases between the two germline ends. This CDR3 region has 14 residues. CDR3 residues: CASSLDWRGTEAFF. Written as DNA, the CDR3 is TGCGCCAGCAGCTTAGACTGGCGGGGCACTGAAGCTTTCTTT. The full variable domain, with the rest looked up from reference TRBV5-1 and TRBJ1-1, is KAGVTQTPRYLIKTRGQQVTLSCSPISGHRSVSWYQQTPGQGLQFLFEYFSETQRNKGNFPGRFSGRQFSNSRSEMNVSTLELGDSALYLCASSLDWRGTEAFFGQGTRLTVV.

This clone was counted a few times. The chain has TRBV7-9 and TRBJ1-1; D not certain. This CDR3 spans 12 amino acids. Trimming pared 5 bases from V and 6 bases from J, leaving 10 bases between. In germline, CDR1 is SEHNR, CDR2 FQNEAQ (reference sequence). The CDR3 reads CASSKTRPEAFF. CDR3 DNA sequence: TGTGCCAGCAGCAAAACCCGACCTGAAGCTTTCTTT.

This clone showed up just once. V gene TRBV19 combines with J gene TRBJ1-1, with unresolved D. CDR3 length: 15 amino acids. From germline, CDR1 is LNHDA and CDR2 SQIVND (reference sequence). The germline V and J ends were trimmed by 6 bases and 0 bases, with 14 bases remaining between them. DNA of the CDR3: TGTGCCAGTAGCGGAGGTGGGCGAATGAACACTGAAGCTTTCTTT. The encoded protein is CASSGGGRMNTEAFF.

The V call is TRBV19, the J call TRBJ2-2; TRBD1 agrees at 7 bases. From germline, CDR1 is LNHDA and CDR2 SQIVND (reference sequence). V trimming: 10 bases; J trimming: 1 base; junction bases outside the gene matches: 15. This CDR3 is 17 amino acids long. The DNA of the CDR3 is TGTGCCACTTCGGACAGGAGATACCGTTTGAACACCGGGGAGCTGTTTTTT. This gives the protein CATSDRRYRLNTGELFF.

The chain has TRBV5-1 and TRBJ2-2; TRBD1 might be the D (6 bases). The CDR3 is 15 amino acids. Germline V gene data show CDR1 as SGHRS and CDR2 as YFSETQ. The V end was cut by 2 bases, the J end by 2 bases, with 10 bases between. DNA of the CDR3: TGCGCCAGCAGCTTCCAACAGGGCAACACCGGGGAGCTGTTTTTT. Protein product: CASSFQQGNTGELFF. The full variable domain, rest sourced from reference TRBV5-1 and TRBJ2-2, is KAGVTQTPRYLIKTRGQQVTLSCSPISGHRSVSWYQQTPGQGLQFLFEYFSETQRNKGNFPGRFSGRQFSNSRSEMNVSTLELGDSALYLCASSFQQGNTGELFFGEGSRLTVL.

The table lists this clone with a few counts. The chain joins TRBV5-5 to TRBJ1-2; D is possibly TRBD1 (6 bases). V was cut by 6 bases and J by 4 bases, with 19 bases left in between. Germline-derived CDR1 and CDR2 are SGHKS and YYEKEE (reference sequence). The CDR3 is made up of 15 amino acids. The CDR3 DNA follows: TGTGCCAGCATCCTGGAAGGGACAAGGGGCTATGGCTACACCTTC. This codes for CASILEGTRGYGYTF. The variable domain in full, with the rest retrieved from reference TRBV5-5 and TRBJ1-2, is DAGVTQSPTHLIKTRGQQVTLRCSPISGHKSVSWYQQVLGQGPQFIFQYYEKEERGRGNFPDRFSARQFPNYSSELNVNALLLGDSALYLCASILEGTRGYGYTFGSGTRLTVV.